This T cell receptor (beta chain) was sequenced for a study of blood T cell repertoires in COVID-19. Study details: The origin of the acute and convalescent COVID-19 samples was the United States, Italy and Spain. T cells, B-cell-depleted T cells, or PBMCs provided the cDNA or gDNA that served as material.

Between the trimmed V and J ends, which lost 4 bases and 7 bases, there was a span of 16 bases. The germline V gene encodes CDR1 MDHEN and CDR2 SYDVKM. CDR3 size: 14 residues. Original analysis: It was from reference gene primer amplification that nucleated cell counts were estimated. Generated by immunoSEQ multiplex PCR, the TCRdb table keeps only in-frame clones and is missing some. V, J and clone size were drawn from that table, and D and trimming were deduced from the DNA. The sample lists around 150,000 clones; 80% to 85% were seen once. In this sample, this clone turned up once. The sample was peripheral blood. The chain combines TRBV28 with TRBJ1-2; D may be TRBD1 (6 bases). The clonotype was recovered from a woman at least 80 years old with active or convalescent COVID-19. In DNA form, the CDR3 reads TGTGCCAGCAGTTATCCTCAGGGGCGGGTTGGCTACACCTTC. Translating gives CASSYPQGRVGYTF.